This section outlines one TCR beta chain sequence together with its context. This clone was seen a handful of times. The antigen this receptor binds is unknown. No base quality information exists; no much larger clone differs at one position. This sample is part of a study of cytomegalovirus exposure and HLA in healthy donors listed by TCRdb under 2017. For the study in its entirety: In an earlier analysis of 587 of the donors, 250 to 350 Gb of sequence data and 120 million or so unique TCR beta sequences from approximately 180 million T cells were reported. Across about 370 genotyped donors of the cohort, an average of roughly 200,000 unique TCR beta nucleotide sequences per donor were sequenced, and around 19% of those sequences were non-productive. Of the roughly 410 genotyped donors, approximately 80% were placed in the genetic ancestry cluster associated with self-reported Caucasian donors. The study combined high-throughput TCR immunosequencing, statistical association of individual TCRs with disease status, and machine learning to predict cytomegalovirus infection status. The number of donors typed differed by locus, with 629-630 for A, B, C, DRB1 and DQB1, roughly 520 for DQA1, 606 for DPA1, and 472 for DPB1. Along with the approximately 670-subject first cohort, a separate validation cohort of 120 different subjects was used. The study was designed to test whether signatures of past pathogen exposure could be identified by cataloging public T cell receptors. Every discovery cohort repertoire had been produced on one sequencing platform. A later analysis re-examined previously published TCR beta repertoires from about 700 donors and added high-resolution HLA genotyping to investigate patterns of TCR occurrence. Roughly 300 gigabases of sequencing data and approximately 92 million unique TCR sequences made up an early release that covered 500 to 700 HLA-typed donors. Rather than using new phenotypic data, the later analysis identified candidate immune exposures from TCR beta sequences and from how often those sequences occurred across donors. Both class I and class II loci were covered by HLA typing, at four-digit resolution. A later genetic analysis used genome-wide SNP genotypes for about 65% of the 666 donors, treating that subset as a discovery cohort. Several DR-DQ haplotypes were treated as single units for association and clustering because of strong linkage in the cohort. Donor age, sex, ethnicity and CMV serostatus were collected together with the repertoire data. An earlier analysis of approximately 640 of the donors applied high-throughput TCR beta sequencing to assess whether each TCR beta V gene segment acted as functional or pseudogenic. The T cell repertoires of several hundred subjects were profiled by immunosequencing and related to cytomegalovirus serostatus. The paper as a whole reports these results and caveats: The presence/absence analyses assumed that sequencing depth was roughly uniform across donors, and that assumption may not be true. Strong co-occurrence of HLA alleles, especially DR and DQ, made assigning TCR associations to individual alleles difficult. In an earlier analysis of under 600 of the donors, most TCR beta V segments were observed in productive rearrangements about 90% or about 30% of the time, broadly matching IMGT annotations. According to a later analysis, parvovirus B19, influenza, CMV and Epstein-Barr virus appeared linked to several top co-occurrence clusters. Because counts were too low, around 17 rarely observed V segments, including chromosome 9 orphons, were left out of the earlier analysis of some 600 of the donors. Because some donors lacked HLA typing at each locus, the association tests relied only on the typed subset. A cluster of highly shared sequence variants was judged likely to be a technical artifact of the sequencing pipeline. In this cohort, only TCR beta chains were sequenced, and detectable features were limited by the absence of alpha or paired-chain data. In a later analysis, HLA-associated TCR beta chains were found to be more clonally expanded and to have lower generation probabilities than equally common non-associated chains. A later genetic analysis reported fewer N-insertions in productive TCRs among donors in an Asian-associated ancestry cluster than the approximately 700-donor mean. Linkage disequilibrium might explain the correlated functional status among segregating V segments, but an unknown experimental factor could not be excluded. According to a later analysis, TCR association rates differed among HLA loci, with DRB1 alleles showing the most associated TCRs and HLA-C alleles showing the fewest. V-gene and J-gene trimming of TCR beta chains was associated with a missense DCLRE1C variant in a later genetic analysis, and the association was replicated in an independent cohort. A further reported finding was that TCR beta sequences accurately predicted the HLA-A and HLA-B alleles for most subjects in the first cohort. Specific HLA alleles were associated with 15,000 to 20,000 TCR beta sequences at a false discovery rate of 0.05 in a later analysis. According to the authors, the approach could potentially be generalized to other disease states and immunological phenotypes. The study listed 164 TCR beta chains as associated with cytomegalovirus. CMV serostatus was the only immune exposure information available for the cohort. Some IMGT-functional V segments, including TRBV6-2 and TRBV6-3, could not be distinguished by the 87-base-pair reads and were therefore excluded. The classifier was reported to diagnose cytomegalovirus status with high specificity and sensitivity in both the original cohort and the validation cohort. Three of the identified cytomegalovirus-associated TCR beta chains were confirmed in vitro to be specific for cytomegalovirus antigens. Across donors, most TCR sequences were observed very rarely, whereas some public TCRs were present in many individuals. Most CMV-associated TCR beta chains appeared to be HLA-restricted in a later analysis, and the HLA associations seemed to be driven largely by CMV exposure.

CDR1 and CDR2, per the germline V gene (reference sequence), are SEHNR and FQNEAQ. V loses 1 base of germline sequence and J loses 6 bases, and the interval between the two ends is 18 bases. From cysteine to phenylalanine, the CDR3 is 16 amino acids long. CDR3 DNA only is kept here, 48 bases in frame from base 1. In total, just over 650 healthy bone marrow donors made up the cohort. At the time of sampling, all cohort members were nominally healthy, though unrecorded immune exposures were likely present. The donor tested CMV seronegative, placing the donor among the 350 or so seronegative members of the cohort. Every donor gave a peripheral blood sample, and the peripheral blood mononuclear cells from that sample were used for TCR beta sequencing. Genomic DNA extraction from the blood cell samples was performed with the Qiagen DNeasy Blood Extraction Kit. Library construction relied on the immunoSEQ multiplex PCR assay. For the multiplex PCR, a mixture combining 60 forward primers for TCR Vbeta segments and 13 reverse primers for TCR Jbeta segments was used. The CDR3 region of rearranged TCR beta genes was amplified from genomic DNA with a multiplex PCR assay. Amplified TCR beta libraries were sequenced as 87-base-pair reads on the Illumina HiSeq System. The study's own analysis went as follows. Across the 670 or so repertoires, a later analysis counted some 80 million unique TCR beta chains, some 11 million of which were shared by at least two donors. Raw reads were error-corrected and collapsed into unique sequences by a nearest-neighbor algorithm in which closely related sequences were merged to remove PCR and sequencing errors. CDR3 sequences were aligned to IMGT reference sequences to assign V, D and J gene segments. For a sequence to be retained, a match of at least six nucleotides to both a V gene segment and a J gene segment was required. Rearrangements were called productive when the CDR3 lacked stop codons and stayed in frame with V and J; all others were non-productive. CDR3 was defined according to IMGT convention as the region running from the second conserved V-encoded cysteine to the conserved J-encoded phenylalanine. In an earlier analysis of roughly 610 of the donors, sequences lacking an unambiguous match to a single V gene segment were excluded. An earlier analysis of 500 to 600 of the donors classified V segments as functional when productive rearrangements were above 56.7% and as segregating when the standard deviation between donors was above 5%. To diagnose cytomegalovirus status from the catalog of TCR beta chain sequences, a statistical classification framework was built. In a later analysis, TCR nucleotide sequences were compared against IMGT/GENE-DB human TR gene sequences so that V and J genes could be assigned. Using the TCRdist pipeline, a later analysis assigned CDR3 sequences along with most-parsimonious VDJ recombination scenarios. In a later analysis, every TCR beta chain was defined by the combination of its CDR3 amino acid sequence and its V-gene family, and reads without a unique V-gene family were dropped. In a later analysis, fewer than 600 highly shared, low-generation-probability nucleotide sequences were removed to address suspected cross-contamination and a sequencing artifact. A later analysis calculated a clonal expansion index for each public chain from normalized within-repertoire ranks of inferred template counts. Generation probabilities in a later analysis came from a VDJ recombination model fitted to out-of-frame rearrangements, and those results were checked against IGoR. A later analysis scored TCR-TCR, TCR-HLA and TCR-CMV co-occurrence with hypergeometric tests, applying a repertoire-size bias correction to TCR pairs. False discovery rates were estimated in a later analysis by permuting HLA or CMV assignments 20 times. In a later analysis, co-occurring TCRs were grouped using DBSCAN, with TCRdist sequence similarity added in when clustering inside HLA-allele-positive subsets. Repertoires with fewer than 30,000 or more than 120,000 public chains were left out of co-occurrence clustering, as were about 5 repertoires with anomalous nucleotide sharing. Here the immuneACCESS table is served through TCRdb, limited to in-frame sequences with V and J called. Missing clones are a known gap in these copies; in checked studies unresolved V genes cover under half, and the rest lacks a known reason. V, J and clone size were drawn from that table, and D and trimming were deduced from the DNA. Recorded for this sample are 120,000 or so clones; 60% to 85% of them occurred a single time. The ten largest account for 3.4% of the sample.

The receptor was derived from a man aged 30-40 years in good health and CMV-seronegative. The sequenced sample was PBMCs. The chain is encoded by TRBV7-9 joined to TRBJ1-1, and possibly TRBD1, on 6 matching bases. The DNA is as follows: TGTGCCAGCAGCTTAGGCTCGGCCAGGGGTCCCGCTGAAGCTTTCTTT. Translated, this is CASSLGSARGPAEAFF.